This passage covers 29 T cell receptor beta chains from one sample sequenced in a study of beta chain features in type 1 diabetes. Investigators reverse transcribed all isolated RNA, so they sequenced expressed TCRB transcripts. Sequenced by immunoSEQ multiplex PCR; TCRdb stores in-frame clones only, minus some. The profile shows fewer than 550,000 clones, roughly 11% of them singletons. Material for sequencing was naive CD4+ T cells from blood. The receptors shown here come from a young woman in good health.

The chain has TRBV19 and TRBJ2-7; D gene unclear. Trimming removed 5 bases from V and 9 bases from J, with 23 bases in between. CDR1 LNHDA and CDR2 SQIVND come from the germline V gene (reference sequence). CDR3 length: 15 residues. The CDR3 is CASSPSAVLMVVQYF. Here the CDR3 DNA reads TGTGCCAGTAGTCCCTCGGCAGTCCTGATGGTTGTGCAGTACTTC.

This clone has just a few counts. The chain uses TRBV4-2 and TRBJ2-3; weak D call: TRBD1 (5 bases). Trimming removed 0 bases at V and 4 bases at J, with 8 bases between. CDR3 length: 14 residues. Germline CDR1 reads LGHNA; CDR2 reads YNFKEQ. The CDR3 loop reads CASSQDRVADTQYF. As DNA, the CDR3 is TGTGCCAGCAGCCAAGACAGGGTTGCAGATACGCAGTATTTT.

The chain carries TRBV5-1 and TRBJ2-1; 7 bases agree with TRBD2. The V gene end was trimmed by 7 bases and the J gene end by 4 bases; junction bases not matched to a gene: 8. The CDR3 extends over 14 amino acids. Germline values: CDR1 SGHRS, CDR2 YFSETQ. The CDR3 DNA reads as TGCGCCAGCGCCGTGGCTAGCGGATACAATGAGCAGTTCTTC. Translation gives CASAVASGYNEQFF.

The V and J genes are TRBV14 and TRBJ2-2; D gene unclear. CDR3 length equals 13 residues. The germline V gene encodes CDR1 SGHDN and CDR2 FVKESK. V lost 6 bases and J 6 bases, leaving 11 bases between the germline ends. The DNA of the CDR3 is TGTGCCAGCAGATCATACACGTCCGGGGAGCTGTTTTTT. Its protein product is CASRSYTSGELFF.

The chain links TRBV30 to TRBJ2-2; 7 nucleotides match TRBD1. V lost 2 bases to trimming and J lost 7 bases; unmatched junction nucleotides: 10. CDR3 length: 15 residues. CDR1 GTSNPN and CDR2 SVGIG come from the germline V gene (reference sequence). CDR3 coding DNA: TGTGCCTGGAGTATCCGACAGGGTCGCTACGGGGAGCTGTTTTTT. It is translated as CAWSIRQGRYGELFF.

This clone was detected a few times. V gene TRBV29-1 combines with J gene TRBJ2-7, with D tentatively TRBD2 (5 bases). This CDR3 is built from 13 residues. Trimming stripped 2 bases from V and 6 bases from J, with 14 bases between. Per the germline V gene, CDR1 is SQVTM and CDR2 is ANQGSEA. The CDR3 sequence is CSVESSGRGEQYF. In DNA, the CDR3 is TGCAGCGTTGAATCCTCAGGCCGGGGCGAGCAGTACTTC.

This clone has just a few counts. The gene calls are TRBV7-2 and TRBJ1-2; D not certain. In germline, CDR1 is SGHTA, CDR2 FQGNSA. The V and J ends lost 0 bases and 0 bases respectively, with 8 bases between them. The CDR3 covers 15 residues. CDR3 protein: CASSLATASNYGYTF. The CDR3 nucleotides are TGTGCCAGCAGCTTAGCCACAGCCTCTAACTATGGCTACACCTTC.

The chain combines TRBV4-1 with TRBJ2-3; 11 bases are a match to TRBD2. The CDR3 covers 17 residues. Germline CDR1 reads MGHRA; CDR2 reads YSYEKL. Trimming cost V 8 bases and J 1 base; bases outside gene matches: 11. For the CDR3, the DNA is TGCGCCAGCGGAGAAATACTAGCGGGAGTTGGCACAGATACGCAGTATTTT. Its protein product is CASGEILAGVGTDTQYF.

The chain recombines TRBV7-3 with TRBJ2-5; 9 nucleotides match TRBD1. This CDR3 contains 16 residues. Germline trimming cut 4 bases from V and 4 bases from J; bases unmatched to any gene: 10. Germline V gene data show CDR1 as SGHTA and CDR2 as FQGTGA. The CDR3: CASSSRTGGAGETQYF. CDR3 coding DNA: TGTGCCAGCAGCTCCCGAACAGGGGGCGCGGGAGAGACCCAGTACTTC.

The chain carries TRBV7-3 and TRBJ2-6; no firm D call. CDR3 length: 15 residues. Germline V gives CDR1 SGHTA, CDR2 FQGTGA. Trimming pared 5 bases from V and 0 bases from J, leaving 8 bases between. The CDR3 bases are TGTGCCAGCAGCCATACAAGCTCTGGGGCCAACGTCCTGACTTTC. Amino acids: CASSHTSSGANVLTF.

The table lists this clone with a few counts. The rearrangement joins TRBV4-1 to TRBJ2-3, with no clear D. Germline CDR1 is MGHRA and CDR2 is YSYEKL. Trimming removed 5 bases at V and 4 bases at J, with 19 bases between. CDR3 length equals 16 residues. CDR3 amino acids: CASSGLGPRIPDTQYF. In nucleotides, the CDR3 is TGCGCCAGCAGCGGTTTGGGCCCCAGGATCCCAGATACGCAGTATTTT.

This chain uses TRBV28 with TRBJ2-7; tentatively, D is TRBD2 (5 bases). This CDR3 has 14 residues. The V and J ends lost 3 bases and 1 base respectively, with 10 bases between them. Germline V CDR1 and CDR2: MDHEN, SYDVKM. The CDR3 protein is CASSFPGSSYEQYV. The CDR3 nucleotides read TGTGCCAGCAGTTTTCCGGGATCTTCCTACGAGCAGTACGTC.

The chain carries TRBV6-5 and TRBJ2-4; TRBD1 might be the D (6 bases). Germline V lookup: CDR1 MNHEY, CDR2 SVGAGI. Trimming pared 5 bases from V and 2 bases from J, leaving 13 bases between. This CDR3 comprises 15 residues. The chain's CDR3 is CASSGNRVPKNIQYF. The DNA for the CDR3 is TGTGCCAGCAGTGGGAACAGGGTGCCCAAAAACATTCAGTACTTC.

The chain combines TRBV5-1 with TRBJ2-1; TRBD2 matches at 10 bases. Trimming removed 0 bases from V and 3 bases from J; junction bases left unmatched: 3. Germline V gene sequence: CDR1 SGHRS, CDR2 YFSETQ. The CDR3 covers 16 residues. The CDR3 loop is CASSLVASGGYNEQFF. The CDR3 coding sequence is TGCGCCAGCAGCTTGGTAGCTAGCGGGGGCTACAATGAGCAGTTCTTC.

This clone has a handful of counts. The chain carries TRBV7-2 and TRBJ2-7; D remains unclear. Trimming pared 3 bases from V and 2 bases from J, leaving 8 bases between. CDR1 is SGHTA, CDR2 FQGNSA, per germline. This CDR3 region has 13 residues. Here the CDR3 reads CASSFLFTYEQYF. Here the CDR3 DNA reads TGTGCCAGCAGCTTTCTATTCACCTACGAGCAGTACTTC.

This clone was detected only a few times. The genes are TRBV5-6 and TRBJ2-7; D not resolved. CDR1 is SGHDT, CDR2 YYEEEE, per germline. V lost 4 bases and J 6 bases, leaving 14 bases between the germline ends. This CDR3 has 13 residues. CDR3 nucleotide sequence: TGTGCCAGCAGCCCGGGCCCCCTCCGCGAGCAGTACGTC. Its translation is CASSPGPLREQYV.

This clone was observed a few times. CDR3 sequence reads: CATHHSGGTDTQYF. CDR3 nucleotides: TGTGCCACCCACCACAGCGGGGGCACAGATACGCAGTATTTT. The chain couples TRBV6-6 to TRBJ2-3; 7 nucleotides line up with TRBD2. Germline V gives CDR1 MNHNY, CDR2 SVGAGI (reference sequence). The CDR3 covers 14 residues. J gave up 1 base and V 10 bases, and 8 bases lay outside the gene matches.

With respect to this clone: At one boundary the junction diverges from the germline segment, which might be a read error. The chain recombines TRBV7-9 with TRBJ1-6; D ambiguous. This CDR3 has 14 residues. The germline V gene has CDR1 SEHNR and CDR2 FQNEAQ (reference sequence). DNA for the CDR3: TGTGCCAGCAGCTGGACGTCCTTTAATTCACCCCTCCACTTT. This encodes CASSWTSFNSPLHF. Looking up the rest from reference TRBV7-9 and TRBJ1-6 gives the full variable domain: DTGVSQNPRHKITKRGQNVTFRCDPISEHNRLYWYRQTLGQGPEFLTYFQNEAQLEKSRLLSDRFSAERPKGSFSTLEIQRTEQGDSAMYLCASSWTSFNSPLHFGNGTRLTVT.

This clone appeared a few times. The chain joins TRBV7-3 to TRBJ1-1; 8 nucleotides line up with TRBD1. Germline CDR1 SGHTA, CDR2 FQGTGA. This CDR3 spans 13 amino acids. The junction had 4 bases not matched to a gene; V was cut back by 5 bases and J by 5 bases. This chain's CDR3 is CASSLDRGTEAFF. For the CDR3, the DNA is TGTGCCAGCAGCCTCGACAGGGGAACTGAAGCTTTCTTT.

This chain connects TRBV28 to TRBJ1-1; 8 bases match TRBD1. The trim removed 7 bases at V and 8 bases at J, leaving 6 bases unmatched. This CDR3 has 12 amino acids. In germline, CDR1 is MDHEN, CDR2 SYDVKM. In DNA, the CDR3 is TGTGCCAGCATGGCAGGGGGCGGCGAAGCTTTCTTT. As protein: CASMAGGGEAFF. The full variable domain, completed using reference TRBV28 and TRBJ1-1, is DVKVTQSSRYLVKRTGEKVFLECVQDMDHENMFWYRQDPGLGLRLIYFSYDVKMKEKGDIPEGYSVSREKKERFSLILESASTNQTSMYLCASMAGGGEAFFGQGTRLTVV.

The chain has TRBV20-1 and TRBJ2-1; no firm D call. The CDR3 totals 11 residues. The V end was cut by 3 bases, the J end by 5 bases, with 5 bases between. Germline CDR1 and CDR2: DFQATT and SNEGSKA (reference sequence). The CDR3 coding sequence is TGCAGTGCTAGTGTCAACAATGAGCAGTTCTTC. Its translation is CSASVNNEQFF.

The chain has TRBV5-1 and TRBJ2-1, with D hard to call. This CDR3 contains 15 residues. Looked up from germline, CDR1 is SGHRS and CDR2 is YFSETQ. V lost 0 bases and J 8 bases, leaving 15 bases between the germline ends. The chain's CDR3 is CASSLVASRRDEQFF. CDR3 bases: TGCGCCAGCAGCTTGGTGGCCAGTCGAAGGGATGAGCAGTTCTTC.

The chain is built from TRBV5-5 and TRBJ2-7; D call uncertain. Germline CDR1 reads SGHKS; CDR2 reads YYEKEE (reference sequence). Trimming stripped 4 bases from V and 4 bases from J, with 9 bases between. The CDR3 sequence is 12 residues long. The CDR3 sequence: CASSRDWYEQYF. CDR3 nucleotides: TGTGCCAGCAGCCGAGACTGGTACGAGCAGTACTTC.

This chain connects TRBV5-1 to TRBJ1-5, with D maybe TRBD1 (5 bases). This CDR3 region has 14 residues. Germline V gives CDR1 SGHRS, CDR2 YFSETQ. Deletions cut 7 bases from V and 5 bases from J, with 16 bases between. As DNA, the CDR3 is TGCGCCAGCTCCCCTAGGGGAGGTCATCAGCCCCAGCATTTT. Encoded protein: CASSPRGGHQPQHF.

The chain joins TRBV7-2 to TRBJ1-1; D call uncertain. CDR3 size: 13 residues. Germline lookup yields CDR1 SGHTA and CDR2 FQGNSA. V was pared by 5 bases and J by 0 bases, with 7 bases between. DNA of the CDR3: TGTGCCAGCAGCCGCGTTGTGAACACTGAAGCTTTCTTT. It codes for CASSRVVNTEAFF.

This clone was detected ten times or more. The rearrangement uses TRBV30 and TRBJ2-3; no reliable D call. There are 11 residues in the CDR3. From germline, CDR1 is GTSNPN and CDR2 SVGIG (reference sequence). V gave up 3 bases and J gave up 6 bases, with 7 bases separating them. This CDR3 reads CAWRRSDTQYF. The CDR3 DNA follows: TGTGCCTGGAGAAGGTCCGATACGCAGTATTTT. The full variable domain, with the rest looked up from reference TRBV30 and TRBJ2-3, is SQTIHQWPATLVQPVGSPLSLECTVEGTSNPNLYWYRQAAGRGLQLLFYSVGIGQISSEVPQNLSASRPQDRQFILSSKKLLLSDSGFYLCAWRRSDTQYFGPGTRLTVL.

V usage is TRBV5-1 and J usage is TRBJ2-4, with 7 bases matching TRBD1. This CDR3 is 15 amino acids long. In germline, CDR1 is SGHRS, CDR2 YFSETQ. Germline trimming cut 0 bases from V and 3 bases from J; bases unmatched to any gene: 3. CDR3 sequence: CASSLDTGVKNIQYF. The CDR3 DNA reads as TGCGCCAGCAGCTTGGATACAGGGGTCAAAAACATTCAGTACTTC. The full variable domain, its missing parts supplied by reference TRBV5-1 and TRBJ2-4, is KAGVTQTPRYLIKTRGQQVTLSCSPISGHRSVSWYQQTPGQGLQFLFEYFSETQRNKGNFPGRFSGRQFSNSRSEMNVSTLELGDSALYLCASSLDTGVKNIQYFGAGTRLSVL.

CDR3 loop: CASSLDRVGGYTF. The CDR3 region has the DNA TGTGCCAGCAGTCTCGACAGGGTAGGAGGCTACACCTTC. The J gene is TRBJ1-2, the V gene TRBV28; 7 bases match TRBD1. With 5 bases clipped from V and 8 bases from J, the junction kept 8 bases outside the gene matches. CDR1 is MDHEN and CDR2 is SYDVKM in the germline V gene. This CDR3 has 13 residues.

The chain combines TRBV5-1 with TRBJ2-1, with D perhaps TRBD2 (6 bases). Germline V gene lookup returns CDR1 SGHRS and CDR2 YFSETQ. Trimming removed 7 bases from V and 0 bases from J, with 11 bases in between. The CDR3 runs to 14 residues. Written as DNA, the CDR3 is TGCGCCAGCTACGGGGGTAACTCCTACAATGAGCAGTTCTTC. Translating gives CASYGGNSYNEQFF. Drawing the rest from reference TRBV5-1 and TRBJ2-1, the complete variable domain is KAGVTQTPRYLIKTRGQQVTLSCSPISGHRSVSWYQQTPGQGLQFLFEYFSETQRNKGNFPGRFSGRQFSNSRSEMNVSTLELGDSALYLCASYGGNSYNEQFFGPGTRLTVL.